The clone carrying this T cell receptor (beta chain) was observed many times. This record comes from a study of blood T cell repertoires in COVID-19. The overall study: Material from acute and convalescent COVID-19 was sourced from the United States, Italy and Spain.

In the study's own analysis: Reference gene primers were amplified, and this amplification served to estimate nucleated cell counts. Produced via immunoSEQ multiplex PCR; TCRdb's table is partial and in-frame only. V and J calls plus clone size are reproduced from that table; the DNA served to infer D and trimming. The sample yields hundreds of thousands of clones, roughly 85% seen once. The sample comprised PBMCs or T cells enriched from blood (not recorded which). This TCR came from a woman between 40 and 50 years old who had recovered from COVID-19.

This CDR3 is CASSFGTSLYEQYF. The CDR3 DNA reads TGTGCCAGCAGCTTCGGGACTAGTTTATACGAGCAGTACTTC. The chain joins TRBV7-9 to TRBJ2-7, with 8 bases matching TRBD2. After removal of 3 bases from V and 4 bases from J, the junction contained 5 bases not matched to a gene. Germline V CDR1 and CDR2: SEHNR, FQNEAQ (reference sequence). The CDR3 contains 14 residues.